Detailed here is one TCR beta chain. Its target is unknown. This entry is derived from a study of cytomegalovirus exposure and HLA in healthy donors. For the study at large: Prior work identified under 130 million unique TCR beta sequences in some 200 million T cells.

The CDR3 is made up of 14 amino acids. CDR1 and CDR2 (germline): SGHNT, YYREEE (reference sequence). Trimming took off 1 base at V and 0 bases at J, with 8 bases between the two ends. The PCR made use of 60 Vbeta and 13 Jbeta primers. Sequenced by immunoSEQ multiplex PCR; TCRdb stores in-frame clones only, minus some. The sample has hundreds of thousands of clones; roughly 81% are singletons. Study results and limitations: Analyses of presence and absence presupposed an approximately uniform sequencing depth across donors.

The TCR originated in a girl aged 2 to 10 in good health and CMV-seronegative. Sequencing was done on a sample of PBMCs. The V and J genes are TRBV5-4 and TRBJ2-7; no clear D. CDR3 nucleotides: TGTGCCAGCAGCTTGACCCCGGTCTCCTACGAGCAGTACTTC. It translates to CASSLTPVSYEQYF. The full variable domain, its missing parts supplied by reference TRBV5-4 and TRBJ2-7, is ETGVTQSPTHLIKTRGQQVTLRCSSQSGHNTVSWYQQALGQGPQFIFQYYREEENGRGNFPPRFSGLQFPNYSSELNVNALELDDSALYLCASSLTPVSYEQYFGPGTRLTVT.